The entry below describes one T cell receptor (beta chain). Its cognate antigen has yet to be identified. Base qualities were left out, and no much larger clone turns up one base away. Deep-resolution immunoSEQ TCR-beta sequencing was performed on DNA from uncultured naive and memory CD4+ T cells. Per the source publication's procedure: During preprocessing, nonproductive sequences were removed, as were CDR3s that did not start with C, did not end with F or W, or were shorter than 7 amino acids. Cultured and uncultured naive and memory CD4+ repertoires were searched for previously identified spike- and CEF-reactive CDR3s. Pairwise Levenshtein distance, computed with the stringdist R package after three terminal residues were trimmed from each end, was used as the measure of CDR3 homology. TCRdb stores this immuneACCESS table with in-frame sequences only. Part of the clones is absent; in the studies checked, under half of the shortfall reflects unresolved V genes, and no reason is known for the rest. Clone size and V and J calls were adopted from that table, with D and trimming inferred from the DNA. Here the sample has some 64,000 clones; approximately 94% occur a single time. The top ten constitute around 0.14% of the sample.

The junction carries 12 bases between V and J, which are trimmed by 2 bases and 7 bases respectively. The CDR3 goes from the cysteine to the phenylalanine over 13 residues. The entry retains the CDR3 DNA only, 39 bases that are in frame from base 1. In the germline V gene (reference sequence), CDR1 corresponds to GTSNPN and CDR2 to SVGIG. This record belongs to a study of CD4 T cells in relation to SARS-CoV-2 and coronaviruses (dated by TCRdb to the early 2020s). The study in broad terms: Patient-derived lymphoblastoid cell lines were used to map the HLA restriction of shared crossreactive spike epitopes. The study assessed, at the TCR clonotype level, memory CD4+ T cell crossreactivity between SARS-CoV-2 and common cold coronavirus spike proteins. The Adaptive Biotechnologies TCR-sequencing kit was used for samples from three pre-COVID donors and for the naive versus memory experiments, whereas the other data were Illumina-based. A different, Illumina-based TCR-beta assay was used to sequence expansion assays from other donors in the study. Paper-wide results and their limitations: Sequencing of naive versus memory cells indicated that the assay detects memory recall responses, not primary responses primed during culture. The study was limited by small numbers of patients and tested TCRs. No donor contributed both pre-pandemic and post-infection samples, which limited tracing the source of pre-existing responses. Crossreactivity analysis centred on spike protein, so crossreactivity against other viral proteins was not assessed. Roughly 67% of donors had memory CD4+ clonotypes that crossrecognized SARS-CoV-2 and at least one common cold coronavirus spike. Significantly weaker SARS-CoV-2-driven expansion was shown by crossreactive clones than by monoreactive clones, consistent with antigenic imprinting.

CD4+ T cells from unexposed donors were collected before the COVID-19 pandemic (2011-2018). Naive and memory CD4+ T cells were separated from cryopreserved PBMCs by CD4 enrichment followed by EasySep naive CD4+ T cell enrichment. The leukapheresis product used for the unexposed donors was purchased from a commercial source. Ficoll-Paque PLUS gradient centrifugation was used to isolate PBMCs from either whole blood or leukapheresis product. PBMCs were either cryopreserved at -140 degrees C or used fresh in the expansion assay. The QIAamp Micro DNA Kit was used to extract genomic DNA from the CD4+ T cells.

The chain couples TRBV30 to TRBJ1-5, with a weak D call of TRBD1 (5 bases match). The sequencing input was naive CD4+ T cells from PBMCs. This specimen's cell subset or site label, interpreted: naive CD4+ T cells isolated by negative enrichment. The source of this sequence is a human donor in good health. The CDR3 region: CAWSPAGVQPQHF. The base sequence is TGTGCCTGGAGTCCGGCGGGGGTACAGCCCCAGCATTTT. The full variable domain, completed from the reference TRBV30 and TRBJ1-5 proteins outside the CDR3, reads SQTIHQWPATLVQPVGSPLSLECTVEGTSNPNLYWYRQAAGRGLQLLFYSVGIGQISSEVPQNLSASRPQDRQFILSSKKLLLSDSGFYLCAWSPAGVQPQHFGDGTRLSIL.